This TCR beta chain was observed in a study of beta chain features in type 1 diabetes. General observations from the study: Shortening that was moderate but significant affected the TCRB CDR3s of Type 1 diabetes patients in all four CD4+ subsets.

The entirety of the isolated RNA underwent reverse transcription, so expressed TCRB transcripts were sequenced. The method was immunoSEQ multiplex PCR; TCRdb's version includes in-frame clones alone and lacks a portion of them. The table includes 250,000 to 300,000 clones, around 7.3% detected once. For this clone: Its antigen is unknown.

The V gene's germline CDR1 is SGHTA and CDR2 FQGNSA. This CDR3 has 14 residues. V lost 6 bases and J 3 bases, leaving 9 bases between the germline ends. Sequencing was carried out using central memory CD4+ T cells from blood. J is TRBJ2-6 and V is TRBV7-2; D remains ambiguous. This receptor was identified in a woman in her late teens or twenties in good health. CDR3 loop: CASSYLYGANVLTF. CDR3 nucleotides: TGTGCCAGCAGTTACTTGTATGGGGCCAACGTCCTGACTTTC. Looking up the rest from reference TRBV7-2 and TRBJ2-6 gives the full variable domain: GAGVSQSPSNKVTEKGKDVELRCDPISGHTALYWYRQSLGQGLEFLIYFQGNSAPDKSGLPSDRFSAERTGGSVSTLTIQRTQQEDSAVYLCASSYLYGANVLTFGAGSRLTVL.